A single T cell receptor (beta chain) is shown here with its context. The data were taken from a study of T cells expressing NK-cell markers. About the study: It was sorted CD3+CD56-NKG2C+, CD3+CD56+NKG2C- and CD3+CD56+NKG2C+ T cells that provided the TCR beta repertoires.

In germline, CDR1 is SGHTA, CDR2 FQGNSA. The CDR3 is 14 amino acids. TCRdb reprocessed the 5' RACE reads and stores each CDR3 protein as one record, lacking DNA. Its listing shows fewer than 400,000 distinct CDR3 sequences. The rearrangement uses TRBV7-2 and TRBJ1-6. The sequence was obtained from a man between 18 and 69 years old in good health. Source material: blood T cells: a sorted CD56 or NKG2C T cell subset, CD4+ or CD8+ T cells, or bulk PBMC T cells (not recorded which). The chain's CDR3 is CASSRLGSYSPLHF.